The 2 T cell receptor beta chains below all came from one sample that was sequenced in a study of cytomegalovirus exposure and HLA in healthy donors (dated by TCRdb to about 2017). Library construction relied on the immunoSEQ multiplex PCR assay. For the multiplex PCR, a mixture combining 60 forward primers for TCR Vbeta segments and 13 reverse primers for TCR Jbeta segments was used. Imported from immuneACCESS, the table was reduced by TCRdb to in-frame sequences with V and J called. These copies leave out some clones; in studies compared against another copy, an unresolved V gene accounts for under half, and the cause of the remainder is not known. This sample is represented by approximately 170,000 clones; about three quarters of them were singletons. About 2.4% of the sample is in the top ten clones. The sequencing sample was made of PBMCs. Receptors originate from a woman aged 40-49 years in good health and CMV-seropositive.

This chain uses TRBV6-5 with TRBJ1-2, with D possibly matching TRBD1 (5 bases). The germline V and J ends were trimmed by 6 bases and 3 bases, with 17 bases remaining between them. This CDR3 contains 15 residues. Germline V gene lookup returns CDR1 MNHEY and CDR2 SVGAGI. The CDR3 region has the DNA TGTGCCAGCAGCCCAGGCGGCCAAGGGGACTATGGCTACACCTTC. Translation: CASSPGGQGDYGYTF.

The V call is TRBV7-2, the J call TRBJ2-5, with 7 bases fitting TRBD2. V trimming: 5 bases; J trimming: 3 bases; junction bases outside the gene matches: 3. There are 13 residues in the CDR3. Looked up from germline, CDR1 is SGHTA and CDR2 is FQGNSA. CDR3 nucleotides: TGTGCCAGCAGCCGGACTAGTGAAGAGACCCAGTACTTC. Translated: CASSRTSEETQYF.